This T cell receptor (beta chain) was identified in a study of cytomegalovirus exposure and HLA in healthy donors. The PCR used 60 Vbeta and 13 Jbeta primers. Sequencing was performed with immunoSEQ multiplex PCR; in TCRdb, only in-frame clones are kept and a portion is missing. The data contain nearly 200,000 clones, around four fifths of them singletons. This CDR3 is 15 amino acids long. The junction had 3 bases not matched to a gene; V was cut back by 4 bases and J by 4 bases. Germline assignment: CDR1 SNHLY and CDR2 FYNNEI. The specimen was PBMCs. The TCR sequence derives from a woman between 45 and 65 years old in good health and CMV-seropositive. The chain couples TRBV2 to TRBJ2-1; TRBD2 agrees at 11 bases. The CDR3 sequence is CASSGASGGYNEQFF. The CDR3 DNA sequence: TGTGCCAGCAGTGGGGCTAGCGGGGGGTACAATGAGCAGTTCTTC.